Below are 14 T cell receptor beta chains sequenced from a single sample in a study of blood T cell repertoires in COVID-19. Some clones are missing from TCRdb's copy, which holds only in-frame ones; the method was immunoSEQ multiplex PCR. The table lists approximately 160,000 clones, 90% of them singletons, with roughly a sixth in the top ten. The sequenced sample was peripheral blood. All receptors come from a man aged 55 to 69 with active or convalescent COVID-19.

The chain carries TRBV27 and TRBJ1-3; a weak D match, TRBD1 (6 bases). There are 13 residues in the CDR3. From germline, CDR1 is MNHEY and CDR2 SMNVEV (reference sequence). Trimming left V 4 bases short and J 2 bases short, with 6 bases between. As DNA, the CDR3 is TGTGCCAGCAGTTCAGGGGCTGGAAACACCATATATTTT. Encoded protein: CASSSGAGNTIYF.

This chain connects TRBV18 to TRBJ2-1; 9 nucleotides align to TRBD1. Germline V lookup: CDR1 KGHSH, CDR2 LQKENI. V was clipped by 2 bases and J by 9 bases; unmatched bases: 11. This CDR3 has 16 amino acids. CDR3: CASSPRGQGSGGEQFF. For the CDR3, the DNA is TGTGCCAGCTCACCAAGGGGACAGGGATCCGGCGGTGAGCAGTTCTTC.

The chain recombines TRBV13 with TRBJ2-1, with D perhaps TRBD2 (5 bases). The V gene lost 5 bases and the J gene lost 8 bases, with 25 bases spanning the gap. The CDR3 is made up of 17 amino acids. The V gene's germline CDR1 is PRHDT and CDR2 FYEKMQ (reference sequence). The CDR3 coding sequence is TGTGCCAGCAGCCCACCCGGTCGAGGCATCCGCGGGTATGAGCAGTTCTTC. Translating gives CASSPPGRGIRGYEQFF. The full variable domain, with the rest looked up from reference TRBV13 and TRBJ2-1, is AAGVIQSPRHLIKEKRETATLKCYPIPRHDTVYWYQQGPGQDPQFLISFYEKMQSDKGSIPDRFSAQQFSDYHSELNMSSLELGDSALYFCASSPPGRGIRGYEQFFGPGTRLTVL.

Concerning this clone: This CDR3 is also generated by other DNA sequences in the sample. This sequence joins TRBV2 and TRBJ1-5; 7 nucleotides agree with TRBD1. V was clipped by 4 bases and J by 0 bases; unmatched bases: 0. CDR3 length: 14 residues. Germline CDR1 is SNHLY and CDR2 is FYNNEI. CDR3 amino acids: CASSGQGSNQPQHF. Here the CDR3 DNA reads TGTGCCAGCAGTGGACAGGGTAGCAATCAGCCCCAGCATTTT. The variable domain in full, with the rest retrieved from reference TRBV2 and TRBJ1-5, is EPEVTQTPSHQVTQMGQEVILRCVPISNHLYFYWYRQILGQKVEFLVSFYNNEISEKSEIFDDQFSVERPDGSNFTLKIRSTKLEDSAMYFCASSGQGSNQPQHFGDGTRLSIL.

Comment on this clone: The same CDR3 can be traced to other DNA sequences in this sample. The chain joins TRBV4-1 to TRBJ2-1; 9 bases map to TRBD2. The length of the CDR3 is 16 residues. V was clipped by 0 bases and J by 10 bases; unmatched bases: 10. Germline CDR1 MGHRA, CDR2 YSYEKL. DNA of the CDR3: TGCGCCAGCAGCCAAGAAACGGCGGGAGGGCCACGGGAGCAGTTCTTC. Residues: CASSQETAGGPREQFF.

The genes are TRBV9 and TRBJ1-3; D gene unclear. This CDR3 has 14 residues. CDR1 SGDLS and CDR2 YYNGEE come from the germline V gene. Deletions cut 0 bases from V and 4 bases from J, with 8 bases between. The chain's CDR3 is CASSVADTGNTIYF. CDR3 nucleotide sequence: TGTGCCAGCAGCGTAGCCGACACAGGAAACACCATATATTTT.

This chain joins TRBV10-3 and TRBJ1-4; D not resolved. V lost 0 bases and J lost 4, with 12 bases in between. This CDR3 region has 16 residues. Per the germline V gene, CDR1 is ENHRY and CDR2 is SYGVKD. The CDR3 sequence is CAISESVGGINEKLFF. The CDR3 region has the DNA TGTGCCATCAGTGAGTCGGTAGGAGGGATTAATGAAAAACTGTTTTTT.

Details on this clone: The same CDR3 arises from other DNA sequences in this sample as well. The chain employs TRBV3-1 (or the pseudogene TRBV3-2) and TRBJ1-5, with 8 bases that match TRBD1. After removal of 3 bases from V and 5 bases from J, the junction contained 3 bases not matched to a gene. The CDR3 is 14 amino acids. Germline CDR1 LGHDT, CDR2 YNNKEL (reference sequence). The CDR3 DNA follows: TGTGCCAGCAGCCAGGGGACAGGAGATCAGCCCCAGCATTTT. Encoded protein: CASSQGTGDQPQHF.

The chain combines TRBV27 with TRBJ2-2, with 9 nucleotides matching TRBD2. V trimming: 6 bases; J trimming: 7 bases; junction bases outside the gene matches: 9. CDR1 MNHEY and CDR2 SMNVEV come from the germline V gene (reference sequence). The CDR3 contains 15 residues. The CDR3 loop reads CASRSAGGHGGELFF. CDR3 DNA sequence: TGTGCCAGCAGATCTGCGGGGGGGCATGGCGGGGAGCTGTTTTTT.

The chain is built from TRBV6-2 or TRBV6-3 and TRBJ2-1; TRBD1 matches 8 bases. The CDR3 is 16 residues long. The V segment lost 6 bases and the J segment 5 bases; nucleotides outside the gene matches: 12. Germline V gives CDR1 MNHEY, CDR2 SVGEGT. The DNA for the CDR3 is TGTGCCAGCAGCCGACCGACAGGGGCTGAAGACAATGAGCAGTTCTTC. This translates into CASSRPTGAEDNEQFF.

The V gene is TRBV12-3 or TRBV12-4, the J gene TRBJ1-1; D is perhaps TRBD1 (6 bases). The CDR3 loop spans 13 amino acids. V was clipped by 6 bases and J by 4 bases, with 12 bases between them. The CDR3 loop reads CASRSTGITEAFF. The CDR3 nucleotides are TGTGCCAGCAGGTCAACAGGGATCACTGAAGCTTTCTTT.

The J gene is TRBJ2-5, the V gene TRBV28, with 7 bases matching TRBD1. After removal of 5 bases from V and 1 base from J, the junction contained 4 bases not matched to a gene. The CDR3 covers 14 residues. CDR1 and CDR2 from the germline V gene are MDHEN and SYDVKM. DNA for the CDR3: TGTGCCAGCAGTCTCACAGGGGCCCAAGAGACCCAGTACTTC. This encodes CASSLTGAQETQYF.

This clone was detected once. The chain recombines TRBV10-3 with TRBJ2-2; 8 nucleotides align to TRBD1. Per the germline V gene, CDR1 is ENHRY and CDR2 is SYGVKD. CDR3 length equals 17 residues. The trim removed 0 bases at V and 2 bases at J, leaving 5 bases unmatched. The CDR3 coding sequence is TGTGCCATCAGTGAGTCAGGGCAGGGGGCCAACACCGGGGAGCTGTTTTTT. Residues: CAISESGQGANTGELFF.

Concerning this clone: Other DNA sequences of this sample code for an identical CDR3. The DNA of the CDR3 is TGTGCCAGCAGCTCACAGGGAGCCACTAATGAAAAACTGTTTTTT. The encoded protein is CASSSQGATNEKLFF. The chain uses TRBV7-2 and TRBJ1-4, with a weak D call TRBD1 (6 bases). This CDR3 spans 15 amino acids. Germline V gives CDR1 SGHTA, CDR2 FQGNSA. V lost 4 bases, J lost 2 bases, and 11 bases lay in between. Based on the CDR3 plus reference TRBV7-2 and TRBJ1-4, the full variable domain is GAGVSQSPSNKVTEKGKDVELRCDPISGHTALYWYRQSLGQGLEFLIYFQGNSAPDKSGLPSDRFSAERTGGSVSTLTIQRTQQEDSAVYLCASSSQGATNEKLFFGSGTQLSVL.